Listed here are 19 T cell receptor beta chains from one sample, sequenced in a study of response to subunit inactivated influenza vaccine. MiXCR was run by TCRdb on the RT-PCR reads, yielding one entry per CDR3 protein. The sample carries more than 450,000 distinct CDR3 sequences, approximately 7.1% recorded once. Here the sequenced sample was PBMCs from blood, taken around 25 months after vaccination. These receptors all come from a man aged 50-75 years who received an inactivated influenza vaccine.

This clonotype was recorded at least ten times. This chain links TRBV5-1 with TRBJ2-1; 7 nucleotides align to TRBD1. Trimming took 9 bases from V and 0 from J; bases not matched to a gene: 12. The CDR3 length is 16 residues. Germline CDR1 reads SGHRS; CDR2 reads YFSETQ. The CDR3 loop reads CATTSGPGGSYNEQFF. CDR3 in DNA: TGCGCCACCACCTCGGGGCCAGGGGGCTCCTACAATGAGCAGTTCTTC. The full variable domain, its missing parts supplied by reference TRBV5-1 and TRBJ2-1, is KAGVTQTPRYLIKTRGQQVTLSCSPISGHRSVSWYQQTPGQGLQFLFEYFSETQRNKGNFPGRFSGRQFSNSRSEMNVSTLELGDSALYLCATTSGPGGSYNEQFFGPGTRLTVL.

V gene TRBV20-1 combines with J gene TRBJ2-3; tentatively, D is TRBD2 (6 bases). Germline V lookup: CDR1 DFQATT, CDR2 SNEGSKA (reference sequence). This CDR3 has 16 residues. V lost 1 base and J 0 bases, leaving 14 bases between the germline ends. The CDR3 here is CSARASLALSTDTQYF. The DNA of the CDR3 is TGCAGTGCTAGAGCGTCCCTAGCGCTTAGCACAGATACGCAGTATTTT.

In nucleotides, the CDR3 is TGTGCCAGCAGCGTAGCGGGGGGAAACTATGGCTACACCTTC. It specifies CASSVAGGNYGYTF. The chain joins TRBV9 to TRBJ1-2; possible D gene TRBD1, 5 bases. This CDR3 spans 14 amino acids. The germline CDR1 and CDR2 sequences are SGDLS and YYNGEE. V was cut by 0 bases and J by 2 bases, with 8 bases left in between.

This clonotype was picked up one time. The chain uses TRBV4-1 and TRBJ1-5; D call uncertain. Trimming stripped 0 bases from V and 9 bases from J, with 15 bases between. The germline gives CDR1 MGHRA, CDR2 YSYEKL. The CDR3 contains 15 residues. The CDR3 is CASSQEDAPYRPQHF. The CDR3 DNA reads TGCGCCAGCAGCCAAGAGGACGCTCCATACAGGCCCCAGCATTTT.

The J gene is TRBJ2-5, the V gene TRBV20-1; D remains ambiguous. Per the germline V gene, CDR1 is DFQATT and CDR2 is SNEGSKA (reference sequence). The CDR3 has 15 residues. V lost 1 base and J lost 0, with 12 bases in between. The CDR3 DNA is TGCAGTGCTAGAGTCAGTGGCGTAAACCAAGAGACCCAGTACTTC. Protein: CSARVSGVNQETQYF.

The chain links TRBV7-3 to TRBJ2-1; weak D call: TRBD2 (5 bases). CDR3 length equals 15 residues. Trimming shortened V by 5 bases and J by 4 bases, and 15 bases separated the two germline ends. Germline CDR1 SGHTA, CDR2 FQGTGA. The CDR3 DNA follows: TGTGCCAGCAGCCCCCGGGATGGGAGATACAATGAGCAGTTCTTC. Its protein is CASSPRDGRYNEQFF.

This clonotype was seen more than once but under ten times. The chain links TRBV15 to TRBJ1-5; possible D gene TRBD1, 6 bases. There are 15 residues in the CDR3. V shed 4 bases and J shed 4 bases, with 14 bases lying between them. Germline V CDR1 and CDR2: LNHNV, YYDKDF (reference sequence). CDR3 sequence: CATSNHGTQNQPQHF. The DNA of the CDR3 is TGTGCCACCAGCAATCACGGGACACAAAATCAGCCCCAGCATTTT.

This clonotype has a handful of counts. The chain links TRBV5-1 to TRBJ1-1, with D uncertain. V lost 7 bases and J 1 base, leaving 14 bases between the germline ends. The CDR3 is made up of 14 amino acids. Germline loops: CDR1 SGHRS, CDR2 YFSETQ. This chain's CDR3 is CASHRTDTNTEAFF. In nucleotides, the CDR3 is TGCGCCAGCCACAGAACAGACACGAACACTGAAGCTTTCTTT.

The chain uses TRBV27 and TRBJ2-7; 13 bases are a match to TRBD2. V was clipped by 6 bases and J by 8 bases; unmatched bases: 13. The germline gives CDR1 MNHEY, CDR2 SMNVEV (reference sequence). The CDR3 has 16 amino acids. The CDR3 loop reads CASSIGLAGVFHKQYF. The DNA for the CDR3 is TGTGCCAGCAGCATCGGACTAGCGGGAGTCTTCCACAAGCAGTACTTC.

This sequence joins TRBV6-5 and TRBJ2-2; D may be TRBD1 (6 bases). V lost 2 bases, J lost 5 bases, and 15 bases lay in between. The length of the CDR3 is 16 residues. Per the germline V gene, CDR1 is MNHEY and CDR2 is SVGAGI. The CDR3 DNA reads as TGTGCCAGCAGTTACCCCGGTCAGGGGAAGACCGGGGAGCTGTTTTTT. Its translation: CASSYPGQGKTGELFF.

This clonotype was counted between two and nine times. The CDR3 protein is CASSPPQGRDTQYF. The CDR3 bases are TGTGCCAGCAGTCCGCCCCAGGGACGAGATACGCAGTATTTT. This chain links TRBV12-3 or TRBV12-4 with TRBJ2-3; D may be TRBD1 or TRBD2 (5 bases each). This CDR3 is 14 amino acids long. Deletions cut 5 bases from V and 5 bases from J, with 14 bases between.

This clonotype came up a few times. The chain joins TRBV28 to TRBJ2-3; TRBD1 matches 12 bases. The CDR3 length is 15 residues. V dropped 6 bases and J dropped 4; count of bases not matched to a gene: 5. Germline V gives CDR1 MDHEN, CDR2 SYDVKM. CDR3 bases: TGTGCCAGCAGATCCGGGACAGGGGGCGCAGATACGCAGTATTTT. It codes for CASRSGTGGADTQYF.

In this sample, this clonotype turned up many times. The gene calls are TRBV2 and TRBJ2-1, with unresolved D. The CDR3 extends over 11 amino acids. Germline lookup yields CDR1 SNHLY and CDR2 FYNNEI. V was trimmed by 6 bases and J by 4 bases, leaving 4 bases between them. The CDR3 DNA reads TGTGCCAGCAGCGTTTACAATGAGCAGTTCTTC. It yields the protein CASSVYNEQFF.

The chain links TRBV4-1 to TRBJ2-1; D could derive from TRBD1 or TRBD2 (6 bases each). The germline CDR1 and CDR2 sequences are MGHRA and YSYEKL. The CDR3 is made up of 15 amino acids. V was trimmed by 4 bases and J by 2 bases, leaving 12 bases between them. CDR3 coding DNA: TGCGCCAGCAGCCCGGGGGCGGTTACCTACAATGAGCAGTTCTTC. Translation gives CASSPGAVTYNEQFF.

The chain carries TRBV3-1 and TRBJ2-1; 8 positions match TRBD2. V lost 2 bases, J lost 3 bases, and 3 bases stayed unmatched. In germline, CDR1 is LGHDT, CDR2 YNNKEL (reference sequence). The CDR3 extends over 15 amino acids. DNA of the CDR3: TGTGCCAGCAGCCAACCAGCGGGAGACTACAATGAGCAGTTCTTC. Translation gives CASSQPAGDYNEQFF.

This clonotype was seen many times. The V gene is TRBV12-3 or TRBV12-4, the J gene TRBJ2-1, with 10 bases that match TRBD1. The CDR3 runs to 15 residues. Germline trimming cut 7 bases from V and 2 bases from J; bases unmatched to any gene: 5. Written as DNA, the CDR3 is TGTGCCAGCAATTGGGGACAGGGGCCCTACAATGAGCAGTTCTTC. Protein sequence: CASNWGQGPYNEQFF.

There are a few counts of this clonotype. A read error may explain this, as a much larger clone is one base away. The chain couples TRBV12-3 or TRBV12-4 to TRBJ1-5; D remains ambiguous. The V and J ends lost 6 bases and 0 bases respectively, with 9 bases between them. The CDR3 is 14 amino acids. The CDR3 region is CASRPDGSNQPQHF. The CDR3 DNA sequence: TGTGCCAGCAGACCGGACGGTAGCAATCAGCCCCAGCATTTT.

A few counts support this clonotype. The genes are TRBV5-1 and TRBJ2-1; 10 bases are shared with TRBD2. J was trimmed by 10 bases and V by 5 bases; bases with no gene match: 18. Germline CDR1 SGHRS, CDR2 YFSETQ. The CDR3 runs 17 residues. CDR3 nucleotide sequence: TGCGCCAGCAGTTCTCTAGCGGGGGCCAGCGTCGGGTGGGAGCAGTTCTTC. It translates to CASSSLAGASVGWEQFF.

Details on this clonotype: The junction departs from germline at one end; a sequencing error may be responsible. The chain couples TRBV3-1 to TRBJ2-1; a possible D gene is TRBD2 (5 bases). There are 16 residues in the CDR3. Germline CDR1 LGHDT, CDR2 YNNKEL (reference sequence). The CDR3 nucleotides are TGTGCCTGCAGCAAGGGAGCGACAAGCTCCTACAATGAGCAGTTCTTC. Protein product: CACSKGATSSYNEQFF.